This TCR beta chain was obtained from a study of T cell changes during pregnancy in multiple sclerosis. This clone was counted a few times. Assay used: immunoSEQ multiplex PCR; TCRdb lists only in-frame clones, some missing. The sample consists of approximately 40,000 clones, around 91% of them appearing once. From germline, CDR1 is MNHEY and CDR2 SMNVEV (reference sequence). CDR3 length: 14 amino acids. V lost 5 bases to trimming and J lost 3 bases, with 11 bases between them. Sample: CD4+ T cells from peripheral blood mononuclear cells, taken before pregnancy. The chain employs TRBV27 and TRBJ2-4, with D possibly TRBD1 on 6 matching bases. This TCR came from a female donor with multiple sclerosis, enrolled in a pregnancy study. The CDR3 is CASSRTGFKNIQYF. Here the CDR3 DNA reads TGTGCCAGCAGTCGTACAGGGTTCAAAAACATTCAGTACTTC.